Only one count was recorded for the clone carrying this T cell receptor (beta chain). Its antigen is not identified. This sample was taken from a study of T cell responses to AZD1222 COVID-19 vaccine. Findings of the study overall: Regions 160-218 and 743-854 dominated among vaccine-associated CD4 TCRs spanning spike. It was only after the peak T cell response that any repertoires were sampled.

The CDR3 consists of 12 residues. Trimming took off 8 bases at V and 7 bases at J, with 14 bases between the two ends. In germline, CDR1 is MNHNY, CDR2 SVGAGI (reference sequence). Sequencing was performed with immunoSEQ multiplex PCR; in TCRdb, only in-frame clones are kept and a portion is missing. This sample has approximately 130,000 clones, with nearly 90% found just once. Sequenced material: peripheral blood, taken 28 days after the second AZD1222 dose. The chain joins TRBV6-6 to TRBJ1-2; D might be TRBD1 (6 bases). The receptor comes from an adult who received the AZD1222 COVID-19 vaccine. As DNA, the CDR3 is TGTGCCAGCGGGGGGCGCGGTGGTGGCTACACCTTC. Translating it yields CASGGRGGGYTF.